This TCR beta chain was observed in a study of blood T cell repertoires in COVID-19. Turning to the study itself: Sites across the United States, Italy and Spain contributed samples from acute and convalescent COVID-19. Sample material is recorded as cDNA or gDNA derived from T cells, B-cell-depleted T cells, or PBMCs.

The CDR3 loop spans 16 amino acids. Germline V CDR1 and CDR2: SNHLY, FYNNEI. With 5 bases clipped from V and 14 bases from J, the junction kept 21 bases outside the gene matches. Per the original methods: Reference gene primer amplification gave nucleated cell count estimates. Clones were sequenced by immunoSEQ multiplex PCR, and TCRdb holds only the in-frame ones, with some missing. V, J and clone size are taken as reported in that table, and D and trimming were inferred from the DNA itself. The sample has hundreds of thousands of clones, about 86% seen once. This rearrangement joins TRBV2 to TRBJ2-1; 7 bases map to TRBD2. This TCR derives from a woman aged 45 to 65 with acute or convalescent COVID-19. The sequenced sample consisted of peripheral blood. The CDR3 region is CASSYLAGTKVGRKFF. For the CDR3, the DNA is TGTGCCAGCAGTTATCTAGCCGGGACTAAAGTAGGTAGGAAGTTCTTC. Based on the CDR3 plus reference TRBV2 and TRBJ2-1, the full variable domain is EPEVTQTPSHQVTQMGQEVILRCVPISNHLYFYWYRQILGQKVEFLVSFYNNEISEKSEIFDDQFSVERPDGSNFTLKIRSTKLEDSAMYFCASSYLAGTKVGRKFFGPGTRLTVL.